One and the same sample provided the 12 T cell receptor beta chains below, sequenced in a study of T cell repertoires in cytomegalovirus infection. MiXCR, run by TCRdb on the reads, gives a single entry per CDR3 protein. The profile covers 200,000 or so distinct CDR3 sequences, with 28% appearing a single time and 30% to 35% taken by the ten largest. Sequenced material: PBMCs. The receptors originated from a human donor in good health (CMV status not recorded). Some clones in this sample may be carry-over from other donors' samples.

This rearrangement joins TRBV14 to TRBJ2-2; 7 bases agree with TRBD1. Germline CDR1 reads SGHDN; CDR2 reads FVKESK. This CDR3 has 14 amino acids. V lost 3 bases to trimming and J lost 6 bases; unmatched junction nucleotides: 4. CDR3 loop: CASSHRTGAGELFF. As DNA, the CDR3 is TGTGCCAGCAGCCACCGAACAGGGGCCGGGGAGCTGTTTTTT.

V gene TRBV4-1 combines with J gene TRBJ2-6; D is possibly TRBD1 (6 bases). Trimming took off 6 bases at V and 0 bases at J, with 12 bases between the two ends. Per the germline V gene, CDR1 is MGHRA and CDR2 is YSYEKL. This CDR3 comprises 16 residues. The DNA of the CDR3 is TGCGCCAGCAGTCATGGACAGAGCTCTGGGGCCAACGTCCTGACTTTC. Amino acid sequence: CASSHGQSSGANVLTF.

This clonotype was picked up a small number of times. V is TRBV20-1 and J is TRBJ2-3; TRBD1 is a possible D gene (6 bases). The V and J ends lost 5 bases and 0 bases respectively, with 9 bases between them. The CDR3 is 13 amino acids. In germline, CDR1 is DFQATT, CDR2 SNEGSKA (reference sequence). The DNA of the CDR3 is TGCAGTGCTCGGACAGATAGCACAGATACGCAGTATTTT. This gives the protein CSARTDSTDTQYF.

V gene TRBV6-5 combines with J gene TRBJ1-1, with a weak D call TRBD1 (6 bases). Germline-derived CDR1 and CDR2 are MNHEY and SVGAGI. The length of the CDR3 is 14 residues. V lost 4 bases, J lost 4 bases, and 13 bases lay in between. CDR3: CASSSGGVGTEAFF. In nucleotides, the CDR3 is TGTGCCAGCAGTTCTGGGGGCGTCGGCACTGAAGCTTTCTTT.

The sample holds a few counts of this clonotype. The J gene is TRBJ1-6, the V gene TRBV19, with D perhaps matching TRBD1 (6 bases). V lost 5 bases and J 0 bases, leaving 20 bases between the germline ends. Germline loops: CDR1 LNHDA, CDR2 SQIVND (reference sequence). This CDR3 contains 19 residues. CDR3 region: CASSLQTPRGSSYNSPLHF. CDR3 nucleotide sequence: TGTGCCAGTAGTCTTCAAACTCCCAGGGGAAGCTCCTATAATTCACCCCTCCACTTT.

This clonotype has ten or more counts. The V gene is TRBV7-2, the J gene TRBJ2-5; 8 bases are shared with TRBD1. V shed 5 bases, J shed 4 bases, and the junction held 3 bases outside the gene matches. This CDR3 is 13 amino acids long. Germline CDR1 reads SGHTA; CDR2 reads FQGNSA. CDR3 in amino acids: CASSQDRGETQYF. The CDR3 nucleotides read TGTGCCAGCAGCCAAGACAGGGGAGAGACCCAGTACTTC.

This clonotype has just a few counts. V usage is TRBV12-3 or TRBV12-4 and J usage is TRBJ1-2; possibly TRBD1 for D (6 bases). This CDR3 is 14 amino acids long. Trimming left V 4 bases short and J 4 bases short, with 13 bases between. The CDR3 protein is CASSSGAPTYGYTF. The CDR3 bases are TGTGCCAGCAGTTCAGGGGCGCCGACCTATGGCTACACCTTC.

The CDR3 DNA reads as TGTGCCAGCAGCTTAGACCCGGGACTAGCGGGGACGGAGACCCAGTACTTC. Translated, it gives CASSLDPGLAGTETQYF. The chain links TRBV11-2 to TRBJ2-5; 13 bases line up with TRBD2. The CDR3 spans 17 residues. With V trimmed by 0 bases and J by 5 bases, 6 bases remained unmatched. Germline V CDR1 and CDR2: SGHAT, FQNNGV.

This chain joins TRBV19 and TRBJ2-2; D uncertain. V dropped 3 bases and J dropped 4 bases, with 3 bases sitting between them. The length of the CDR3 is 12 residues. Germline assignment: CDR1 LNHDA and CDR2 SQIVND (reference sequence). The DNA for the CDR3 is TGTGCCAGTAGTATGGTCACCGGGGAGCTGTTTTTT. It translates to CASSMVTGELFF.

There are a few counts of this clonotype. This chain links TRBV7-6 with TRBJ1-1; D not resolved. This CDR3 is 13 amino acids long. Germline CDR1 is SGHVS and CDR2 is FNYEAQ. The ends were cut back, 5 bases at V and 11 bases at J, with 18 bases in the middle. The CDR3: CASSRGIRSSAFF. CDR3 sequence (DNA): TGTGCCAGCAGCCGAGGGATCAGGTCCTCCGCTTTCTTT.

V usage is TRBV12-3 or TRBV12-4 and J usage is TRBJ1-4; D might be TRBD1 (6 bases). The ends were cut back, 6 bases at V and 0 bases at J, with 11 bases in the middle. This CDR3 comprises 15 residues. Here the CDR3 DNA reads TGTGCCAGCAGCCAGGACAGAGCAACTAATGAAAAACTGTTTTTT. Residues: CASSQDRATNEKLFF.

The gene calls are TRBV19 and TRBJ1-2; no reliable D call. V was shortened by 1 base and J by 2 bases, with 2 bases between the two germline ends. The CDR3 runs to 12 residues. Germline V gene lookup returns CDR1 LNHDA and CDR2 SQIVND (reference sequence). In DNA form, the CDR3 reads TGTGCCAGTAGTATAGCGAACTATGGCTACACCTTC. Protein sequence: CASSIANYGYTF.